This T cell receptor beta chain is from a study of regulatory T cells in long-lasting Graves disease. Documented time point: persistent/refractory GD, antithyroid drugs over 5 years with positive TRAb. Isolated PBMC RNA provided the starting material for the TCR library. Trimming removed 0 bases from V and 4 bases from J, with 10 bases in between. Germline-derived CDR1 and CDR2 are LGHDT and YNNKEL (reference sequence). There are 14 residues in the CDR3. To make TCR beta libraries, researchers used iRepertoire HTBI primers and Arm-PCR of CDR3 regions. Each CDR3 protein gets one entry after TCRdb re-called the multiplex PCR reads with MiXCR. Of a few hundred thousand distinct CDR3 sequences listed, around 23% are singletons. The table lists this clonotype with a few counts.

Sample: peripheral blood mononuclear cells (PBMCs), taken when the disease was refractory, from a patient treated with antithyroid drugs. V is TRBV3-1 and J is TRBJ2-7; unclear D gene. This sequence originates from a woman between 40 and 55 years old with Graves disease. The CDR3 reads CASSQELVIYEQYF. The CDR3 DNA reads TGTGCCAGCAGCCAAGAGCTGGTTATATACGAGCAGTACTTC.